The entry below gives a single T cell receptor (beta chain) sequence along with its context. Antigen unknown. Unique molecular identifiers were present on the cDNA, and a universal primer site came from template switching. TCRdb re-derived calls from the 5' RACE reads in MiXCR, one entry per CDR3 protein. Found here are about 200,000 distinct CDR3 sequences, around 9.6% of them singletons; the top ten hold around 5.1%. This CDR3 comprises 18 residues. The ends were cut back, 0 bases at V and 1 base at J, with 16 bases in the middle. In germline, CDR1 is MNHEY, CDR2 SVGAGI. The data belong to a study of identical twins. Study-level findings and limits: The authors drew conclusions from cross-sectional statistical analysis rather than following the same donors. There were fewer insertions in abundant cord blood beta clonotypes, but memory repertoires showed no such pattern. One should note that invariant MAIT and iNKT cells could partly confound zero-insertion analyses.

This TCR was recovered from a woman aged 18-29 years in good health. The V gene is TRBV6-5, the J gene TRBJ1-5; D gene unclear. Material: memory (CD45RO+) T cells sorted from blood. CDR3 nucleotides: TGTGCCAGCAGTTACTCTTTTTATGAAGGGAAGAGCAATCAGCCCCAGCATTTT. Translation gives CASSYSFYEGKSNQPQHF.